Listed here are 13 T cell receptor beta chains from one sample, sequenced in a study of cytomegalovirus exposure and HLA in healthy donors. Researchers ran the PCR with 60 Vbeta and 13 Jbeta primers. The table came from immunoSEQ multiplex PCR; TCRdb's copy has only in-frame clones and leaves some out. The table shows 170,000 or so clones, with around four fifths occurring only once. The sample comprised PBMCs. The source is a woman in her 50s in good health and CMV-seropositive.

A single count supports this clone. The V gene is TRBV2, the J gene TRBJ2-2, with 8 nucleotides matching TRBD1. Trimming at V came to 7 bases and at J to 6 bases, leaving 7 bases not matched to a gene. Germline V gene lookup returns CDR1 SNHLY and CDR2 FYNNEI. This CDR3 region has 14 residues. The CDR3 DNA is TGTGCCAGCACCCCGCAGGGGGCGTCCGGGGAGCTGTTTTTT. Translated: CASTPQGASGELFF.

This clone has a single count. The chain is built from TRBV6-5 and TRBJ2-5, with D perhaps matching TRBD2 (5 bases). With 6 bases removed from V and 7 bases from J, the gap between germline ends came to 15 bases. This CDR3 has 13 amino acids. Per the germline V gene, CDR1 is MNHEY and CDR2 is SVGAGI. This CDR3 reads CASSRREGGTQYF. CDR3 DNA sequence: TGTGCCAGCAGCCGACGGGAAGGAGGGACCCAGTACTTC.

V usage is TRBV9 and J usage is TRBJ2-1; 9 bases are a match to TRBD2. The CDR3 extends over 17 amino acids. The junction had 14 bases not matched to a gene; V was cut back by 4 bases and J by 6 bases. The germline V gene encodes CDR1 SGDLS and CDR2 YYNGEE. CDR3 DNA: TGTGCCAGCAGCCCTCTATTTCACGGCGGGGGGGCCAATGAGCAGTTCTTC. This translates into CASSPLFHGGGANEQFF.

The chain uses TRBV19 and TRBJ1-2; no reliable D call. Germline-derived CDR1 and CDR2 are LNHDA and SQIVND (reference sequence). V lost 9 bases and J lost 5, with 10 bases in between. The CDR3 length is 11 residues. This CDR3 reads CASISGYGYTF. CDR3 in DNA: TGTGCCAGCATTTCGGGTTATGGCTACACCTTC.

This chain uses TRBV5-1 with TRBJ2-1; 11 nucleotides line up with TRBD2. With V trimmed by 2 bases and J by 8 bases, 6 bases remained unmatched. The CDR3 spans 15 residues. Germline values: CDR1 SGHRS, CDR2 YFSETQ. The CDR3 DNA reads as TGCGCCAGCAGCTTTATAGCGGGGGGGCCAGATGAGCAGTTCTTC. This encodes CASSFIAGGPDEQFF.

V usage is TRBV11-3 and J usage is TRBJ2-2; TRBD2 is a possible D gene (6 bases). Trimming removed 1 base from V and 3 bases from J, with 15 bases in between. The CDR3 is made up of 17 amino acids. Per germline, CDR1 SGHNT and CDR2 YENEEA. CDR3 DNA: TGTGCCAGCAGCTTAGGACCCGGGGGAAGTGACACCGGGGAGCTGTTTTTT. This encodes CASSLGPGGSDTGELFF.

The DNA for the CDR3 is TGTGCCAGAAGCTTTTCTCTAAGCGGGCCCACCTACAATGAGCAGTTCTTC. Translation: CARSFSLSGPTYNEQFF. V gene TRBV5-3 combines with J gene TRBJ2-1; D may be TRBD2 (6 bases). TRBV5-3 is known as an ORF, though its function is uncertain. Trimming left V 2 bases short and J 2 bases short, with 17 bases between. The CDR3 is 17 amino acids.

The CDR3 region is CASSGDEQFF. The CDR3 DNA reads as TGCGCCAGCAGCGGGGATGAGCAGTTCTTC. The gene calls are TRBV10-2 and TRBJ2-1; D might be TRBD2 (5 bases). Germline CDR1 WSHSY, CDR2 SAAADI. Trimming took off 6 bases at V and 8 bases at J, with 5 bases between the two ends. This CDR3 is 10 amino acids long.

The chain joins TRBV7-9 to TRBJ2-1, with 10 bases aligning to TRBD2. V was clipped by 5 bases and J by 5 bases; unmatched bases: 6. CDR1 and CDR2 from the germline V gene are SEHNR and FQNEAQ (reference sequence). The CDR3 runs 15 residues. The CDR3 DNA sequence: TGTGCCAGCAGCCGTAGCGGGGGGACCAACAATGAGCAGTTCTTC. Translation: CASSRSGGTNNEQFF.

On this clone itself: The sample holds other DNA sequences that translate to the same CDR3. This chain links TRBV29-1 with TRBJ1-2; D gene unclear. V was cut by 1 base and J by 4 bases, with 13 bases left in between. CDR1 is SQVTM and CDR2 is ANQGSEA in the germline V gene. CDR3 size: 14 residues. CDR3 DNA sequence: TGCAGCGTTGAAGGCCCAGGCTCCCTCTATGGCTACACCTTC. Amino acids: CSVEGPGSLYGYTF. Using reference TRBV29-1 and TRBJ1-2 for the parts outside the CDR3, the full variable domain is SAVISQKPSRDICQRGTSLTIQCQVDSQVTMMFWYRQQPGQSLTLIATANQGSEATYESGFVIDKFPISRPNLTFSTLTVSNMSPEDSSIYLCSVEGPGSLYGYTFGSGTRLTVV.

The chain joins TRBV6-4 to TRBJ2-7, with D perhaps matching TRBD2 (5 bases). This CDR3 comprises 12 residues. Germline V gene data show CDR1 as MRHNA and CDR2 as SNTAGT. V was shortened by 10 bases and J by 2 bases, with 12 bases between the two germline ends. CDR3 protein: CANPGGAYEQYF. DNA of the CDR3: TGTGCCAACCCCGGAGGCGCCTACGAGCAGTACTTC.

About this clone itself: The junction differs from germline at one of its ends, possibly a read error. The V and J genes are TRBV4-1 and TRBJ2-2; TRBD2 agrees at 9 bases. Germline-derived CDR1 and CDR2 are MGHRA and YSYEKL. The CDR3 runs 17 residues. CDR3 sequence: CARSQVVGGGATGELFF. CDR3 nucleotides: TGCGCCAGGAGCCAAGTCGTGGGCGGGGGGGCCACCGGGGAGCTGTTTTTT.

The chain carries TRBV4-2 and TRBJ2-3; 8 nucleotides agree with TRBD2. The CDR3 sequence is 19 residues long. CDR1 and CDR2 from the germline V gene are LGHNA and YNFKEQ. J was trimmed by 2 bases and V by 0 bases; bases with no gene match: 13. The CDR3 DNA is TGTGCCAGCAGCCAAGATCATCGGATGGCGGGGGGCCTCACAGATACGCAGTATTTT. Its translation is CASSQDHRMAGGLTDTQYF.